This T cell receptor beta chain emerged from a study of STAT3 mutations in large granular lymphocyte leukemia. Study-wide context: Canonical activating STAT3 mutations were detected in roughly half of the longitudinally sequenced T-LGLL patients. Roughly 42% of treated T-LGLL patients showed hematologic response to immunosuppression. General study results and limits: TCR clonotype switching after therapy occurred in about 30% of the 18 patients. Every T-cell large granular lymphocyte leukemia patient had at least one immunodominant TCR beta clonotype. In some patients, a small highly pathogenic clone possibly went undetected.

Only in-frame clones appear in the TCRdb table, and some are missing; sequencing was by immunoSEQ multiplex PCR. The sample contains 30,000 to 45,000 clones, around nine tenths of which appear only once. Details on this clone: The antigen is not known.

Germline CDR1 reads SGHRS; CDR2 reads YFSETQ. The CDR3 sequence is 13 residues long. V lost 4 bases and J lost 10, with 15 bases in between. This chain links TRBV5-1 with TRBJ2-1; D is unresolved. Sequencing used PBMCs. The sequence was obtained from a human donor with T large granular lymphocyte leukemia. Some clones in this sample may be carry-over from other donors' samples. CDR3 sequence (DNA): TGCGCCAGCAGCCCTGTGTCCCCTAGGGAGCAGTTCTTC. Translated: CASSPVSPREQFF.